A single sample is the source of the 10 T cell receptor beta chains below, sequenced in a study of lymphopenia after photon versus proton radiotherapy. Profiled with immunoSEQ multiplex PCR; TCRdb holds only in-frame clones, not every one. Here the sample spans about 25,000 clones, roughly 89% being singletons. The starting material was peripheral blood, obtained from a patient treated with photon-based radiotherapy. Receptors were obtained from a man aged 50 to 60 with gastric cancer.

The CDR3 sequence: CASGFQGEAFF. CDR3 DNA: TGCGCCAGCGGATTCCAGGGAGAAGCTTTCTTT. The V gene is TRBV5-1, the J gene TRBJ1-1; D is perhaps TRBD1 (5 bases). Per the germline V gene, CDR1 is SGHRS and CDR2 is YFSETQ. The length of the CDR3 is 11 residues. Deletions cut 7 bases from V and 8 bases from J, with 12 bases between.

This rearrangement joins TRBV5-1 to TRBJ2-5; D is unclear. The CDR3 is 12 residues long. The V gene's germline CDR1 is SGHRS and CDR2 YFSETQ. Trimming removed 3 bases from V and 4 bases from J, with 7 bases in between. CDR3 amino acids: CASSSHGETQYF. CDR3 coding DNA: TGCGCCAGCAGCTCTCATGGAGAGACCCAGTACTTC.

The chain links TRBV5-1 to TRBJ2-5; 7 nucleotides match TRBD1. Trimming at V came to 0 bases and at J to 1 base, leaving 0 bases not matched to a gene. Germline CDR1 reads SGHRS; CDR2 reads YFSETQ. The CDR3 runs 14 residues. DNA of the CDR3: TGCGCCAGCAGCTTGGACAGGGGCCAAGAGACCCAGTACTTC. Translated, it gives CASSLDRGQETQYF.

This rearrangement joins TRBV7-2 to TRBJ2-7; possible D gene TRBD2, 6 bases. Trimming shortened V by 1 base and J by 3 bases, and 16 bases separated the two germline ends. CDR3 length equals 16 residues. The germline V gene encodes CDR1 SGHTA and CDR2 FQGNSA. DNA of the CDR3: TGTGCCAGCAGCTTAGGGGGGACTTGGCAGTACTACGAGCAGTACTTC. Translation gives CASSLGGTWQYYEQYF.

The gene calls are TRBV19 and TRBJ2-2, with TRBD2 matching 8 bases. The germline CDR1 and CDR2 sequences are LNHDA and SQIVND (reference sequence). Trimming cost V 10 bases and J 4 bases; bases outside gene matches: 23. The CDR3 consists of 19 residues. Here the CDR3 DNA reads TGTGCCACCCTACCGATTGCCAGCGGGGGAGCTCGAGGCACCGGGGAGCTGTTTTTT. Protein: CATLPIASGGARGTGELFF.

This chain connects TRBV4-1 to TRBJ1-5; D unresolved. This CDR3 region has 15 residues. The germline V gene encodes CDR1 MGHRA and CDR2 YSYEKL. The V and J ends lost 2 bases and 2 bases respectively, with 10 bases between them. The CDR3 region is CASSQNDNRNQPQHF. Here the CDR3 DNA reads TGCGCCAGCAGCCAAAATGACAATCGCAATCAGCCCCAGCATTTT.

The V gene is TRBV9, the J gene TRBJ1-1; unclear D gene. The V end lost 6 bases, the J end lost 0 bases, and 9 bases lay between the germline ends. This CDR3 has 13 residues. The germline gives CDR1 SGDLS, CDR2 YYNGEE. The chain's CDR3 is CASTRTVNTEAFF. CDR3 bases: TGTGCCAGCACTCGGACGGTGAACACTGAAGCTTTCTTT.

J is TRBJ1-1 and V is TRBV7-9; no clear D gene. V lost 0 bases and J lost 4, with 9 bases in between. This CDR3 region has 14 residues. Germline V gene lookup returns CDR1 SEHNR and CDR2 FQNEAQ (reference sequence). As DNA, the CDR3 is TGTGCCAGCAGCTTAGCGGGCGCGGGCACTGAAGCTTTCTTT. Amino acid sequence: CASSLAGAGTEAFF. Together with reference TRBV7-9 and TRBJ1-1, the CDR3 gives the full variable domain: DTGVSQNPRHKITKRGQNVTFRCDPISEHNRLYWYRQTLGQGPEFLTYFQNEAQLEKSRLLSDRFSAERPKGSFSTLEIQRTEQGDSAMYLCASSLAGAGTEAFFGQGTRLTVV.

In DNA, the CDR3 is TGTGCCAGCAGCTTCCGACAGGTTTCCTACGAGCAGTACTTC. This sequence encodes CASSFRQVSYEQYF. The rearrangement uses TRBV7-6 and TRBJ2-7, with D perhaps matching TRBD1 (6 bases). Germline V gene data show CDR1 as SGHVS and CDR2 as FNYEAQ. The CDR3 has 14 amino acids. The V end lost 3 bases, the J end lost 1 base, and 10 bases lay between the germline ends.

The CDR3 protein is CASSSRDRALGAQYF. The CDR3, as DNA: TGTGCCAGCAGCAGCCGGGACAGGGCTCTAGGGGCCCAGTACTTC. The chain is built from TRBV9 and TRBJ2-5; 9 positions match TRBD1. In germline, CDR1 is SGDLS, CDR2 YYNGEE. This CDR3 region has 15 residues. With 4 bases clipped from V and 9 bases from J, the junction kept 13 bases outside the gene matches.